Listed below are T cell receptor beta chains from one sample, sequenced in a study of tumor-infiltrating lymphocytes in primary liver carcinoma. One entry per CDR3 protein, called by TCRdb with MiXCR from the multiplex PCR reads. This table has roughly 30,000 distinct CDR3 sequences, around two thirds appearing once. The specimen was liver tumor tissue from sampling region 3. The receptors stem from a woman aged 25 to 39 with primary liver carcinoma and hepatitis B virus infection. The CDR3 runs from the conserved cysteine through the conserved F or W. Fields, in order: clone size, D gene, V gene, J gene, CDR3 protein, CDR3 DNA. The D gene is left open where the match is weak. Clone size is given for some rows only: seen once, a few or many times, or a class if the clone is expanded.

NA	NA	TRBV11-3	TRBJ2-5	CASRRWTGWRLLETQYF	TGTGCCAGCAGGAGGTGGACGGGTTGGCGCCTTCTGGAGACCCAGTACTTC
NA	NA	TRBV11-3	TRBJ1-1	CASSLTIGMNTEALF	TGTGCCAGCAGCCTAACAATAGGGATGAACACCGAAGCTCTCTTT
many	NA	TRBV25-1	TRBJ1-1	CASSEYIMGHRAFF	TGTGCCAGCAGTGAATATATTATGGGGCATCGAGCCTTCTTT
NA	NA	TRBV5-1	TRBJ2-2	CASSLGHRDKDTGEMFF	TGCGCCAGCAGCTTGGGGCACAGGGACAAGGACACCGGGGAGATGTTTTTT
NA	TRBD1	TRBV4-1	TRBJ1-1	CASSQLFGTEDTEVFF	TGCGCCAGCAGCCAACTCTTTGGGACAGAGGACACTGAAGTTTTCTTT
NA	NA	TRBV6-1	TRBJ2-2	CARSETLPGGAANSGELSF	TGTGCCCGCAGTGAAACCCTTCCCGGGGGCGCCGCGAACAGCGGGGAGCTGTCTTTT
NA	NA	TRBV29-1	TRBJ2-2	CSVVACGGELFF	TGCAGTGTTGTGGCATGTGGCGGGGAGCTGTTTTTT
NA	TRBD1	TRBV6-1	TRBJ2-2	CASSESLPGGAANTGELFF	TGTGCCAGCAGTGAATCCCTTCCAGGGGGTGCCGCGAACACCGGGGAGCTGTTTTTT
few	NA	TRBV10-3	TRBJ1-3	CAISESVPGNTIYF	TGTGCCATTAGTGAGTCGGTTCCTGGAAACACCATATATTTT
NA	NA	TRBV6-5	TRBJ1-3	CASVDPGNTIYF	TGTGCTAGCGTGGACCCTGGAAACACCATATATTTT
NA	TRBD2	TRBV4-3	TRBJ2-1	CASSPIGGLAGGSEQFF	TGCGCCAGCAGCCCGATTGGCGGGCTAGCGGGAGGAAGCGAGCAGTTCTTC
NA	NA	TRBV11-2	TRBJ2-1	CASSFTPPRSSYNEQFF	TGTGCCAGCAGCTTTACCCCACCGAGGAGCTCCTACAATGAGCAGTTCTTC
many	TRBD2	TRBV13	TRBJ2-7	CASSEGTSPYEQYF	TGTGCCAGCAGCGAAGGGACTAGTCCCTACGAGCAGTACTTC
NA	NA	TRBV6-1	TRBJ2-4	CATCGRRVLVAKYIQYF	TGTGCCACATGTGGGCGGAGGGTCCTGGTAGCCAAATACATTCAGTACTTC
NA	NA	TRBV11-2	TRBJ1-1	CASSLSGADTEAFF	TGCGCCAGCAGCTTATCCGGGGCGGACACTGAAGCTTTCTTT
few	TRBD2	TRBV6-2/TRBV6-3	TRBJ2-7	CASSSGTNRRYEQYF	TGTGCCAGCAGCTCCGGGACTAACAGGAGATACGAGCAGTACTTC
NA	NA	TRBV11-3	TRBJ2-3	CANSLVPGGTDKQYF	TGTGCCAACAGCTTAGTGCCAGGAGGCACAGATAAGCAGTATTTT
NA	NA	TRBV2	TRBJ1-1	CVSRDQANTEAFF	TGTGTCAGCAGGGACCAGGCGAACACTGAAGCCTTCTTT
NA	NA	TRBV5-4	TRBJ2-7	CASSLGGEQSLNEQYF	TGTGCCAGCAGCTTGGGTGGAGAACAGTCCCTCAACGAGCAGTACTTC
NA	NA	TRBV6-2/TRBV6-3	TRBJ2-7	CANASSGRPYEQYF	TGTGCCAACGCTAGCAGCGGAAGACCCTATGAGCAGTACTTC
NA	NA	TRBV11-2	TRBJ2-2	CASNPDPQLNTGELFF	TGTGCCAGCAACCCCGATCCCCAGTTGAACACCGGGGAGCTGTTTTTC
NA	TRBD2	TRBV6-6	TRBJ2-1	CARSYSSEGLAGGEQFF	TGTGCCAGAAGTTACAGCTCCGAGGGACTAGCGGGAGGAGAGCAGTTCTTC
medium-sized	NA	TRBV4-2	TRBJ2-2	CASSQTGTKELGELFF	TGTGCCAGCAGCCAGACCGGGACCAAGGAACTTGGGGAGCTGTTTTTT
once	NA	TRBV4-1	TRBJ2-1	CASSRDLHNEQFF	TGCGCCAGCAGCCGGGATTTACACAATGAGCAGTTCTTC
NA	NA	TRBV6-5	TRBJ1-3	CASSPRSCGSRSTIYF	TGTGCCAGCAGTCCGCGATCATGCGGGTCCCGAAGCACCATATATTTT
NA	NA	TRBV6-5	TRBJ2-7	CASSYKDNVSYEQYF	TGTGCCAGCAGTTACAAGGACAACGTCTCCTACGAGCAGTACTTC
NA	NA	TRBV11-2	TRBJ2-1	CANREGGTTSYNEQSF	TGTGCTAACAGGGAGGGAGGGACAACCTCCTACAATGAGCAGTCCTTC
NA	TRBD1	TRBV29-1	TRBJ2-7	CSVITGGCSYEQYF	TGCAGCGTTATAACAGGGGGCTGCTCCTACGAGCAGTACTTC
large	NA	TRBV4-3	TRBJ2-7	CASSHTALSNEQYF	TGCGCCAGCAGCCACACTGCCCTTTCCAACGAGCAGTACTTC
NA	TRBD2	TRBV30	TRBJ2-1	CAWSVHLAGDEQFF	TGTGCCTGGAGTGTGCATCTAGCGGGAGATGAGCAGTTCTTC
once	NA	TRBV6-5	TRBJ2-7	CACSNKDSSPYEQYF	TGTGCCTGCAGTAACAAGGACAGCAGCCCCTACGAGCAGTACTTC
NA	NA	TRBV11-1	TRBJ2-2	CASILVGGRNTGGLFF	TGTGCCAGCATCTTAGTGGGGGGTAGGAACACCGGGGGGCTGTTTTTT
NA	NA	TRBV11-2	TRBJ1-4	CARSFRDEGEKLSF	TGTGCCAGGAGCTTCCGGGACGAGGGTGAAAAACTGTCTTTT
medium-sized	NA	TRBV6-6	TRBJ1-2	CASSTDAAQTVYYGYTF	TGTGCCAGCAGTACCGATGCGGCGCAGACCGTGTACTATGGCTACACCTTC
NA	NA	TRBV5-1	TRBJ1-1	CAISLQGPGNTEAFF	TGCGCCATCAGCTTACAGGGCCCCGGGAACACTGAAGCCTTCTTT
NA	TRBD1	TRBV11-2	TRBJ1-1	CTSSARDRGLKRWSNSEAFF	TGTACCAGCAGCGCTCGGGACAGGGGGCTCAAGAGGTGGAGTAACAGTGAAGCTTTCTTT
NA	NA	TRBV4-2	TRBJ2-7	CASSQGALNSYERYF	TGTGCCAGCAGCCAGGGAGCCTTAAACTCCTACGAGCGGTACTTC
NA	NA	TRBV6-5	TRBJ2-3	CASSPGLGGNTHYF	TGTGCCAGCAGCCCCGGACTAGGGGGTAATACGCACTATTTT
NA	TRBD2	TRBV13	TRBJ2-1	CAGSSSGRAVNKQFF	TGTGCCGGCAGCTCTAGCGGGAGGGCCGTGAATAAGCAGTTCTTC
once	NA	TRBV4-3	TRBJ2-1	CTSSHTKLVNVQFF	TGCACCAGCAGCCACACAAAGTTGGTCAATGTGCAGTTCTTC
NA	NA	TRBV29-1	TRBJ2-7	CSLEEETGFSYEQYF	TGCAGCCTTGAAGAGGAGACAGGCTTCTCGTACGAGCAGTACTTC
NA	NA	TRBV6-1	TRBJ1-1	CASSEFRLYGSGAFF	TGTGCCAGCAGTGAATTTAGGTTATACGGTTCTGGAGCCTTCTTT
NA	NA	TRBV6-5	TRBJ1-2	CATSSPGVGYTF	TGTGCCACCAGTTCACCAGGTGTCGGCTACACCTTC
NA	NA	TRBV11-2	TRBJ2-5	CASGLESKGIQYF	TGTGCCAGCGGCTTAGAATCCAAGGGGATCCAGTACTTC
NA	NA	TRBV6-5	TRBJ2-7	CPSSYKDSSPYERYF	TGTCCCAGCAGTTACAAGGACAGCAGCCCCTACGAGCGGTACTTC
medium-sized	NA	TRBV12-3/TRBV12-4	TRBJ2-1	CATSYGEQFF	TGTGCCACCAGCTATGGTGAGCAGTTCTTC
NA	TRBD2	TRBV11-1	TRBJ2-1	CASSLGLEGEVDNEQFF	TGCGCCAGCAGCCTGGGACTAGAGGGAGAAGTTGACAATGAGCAGTTCTTC
few	NA	TRBV5-1	TRBJ2-1	CASTPSPDYPYNEQFF	TGCGCCAGCACCCCATCCCCAGACTATCCATACAATGAGCAGTTCTTC
NA	NA	TRBV6-5	TRBJ2-5	CASSYASRGETQYF	TGTGCCAGCAGTTACGCCAGCAGGGGGGAGACACAGTACTTC
NA	NA	TRBV4-3	TRBJ2-3	CASSQSVWLGDHDDTHYF	TGTGCCAGCAGCCAGTCGGTCTGGCTGGGTGATCACGATGATACGCATTATTTT
NA	TRBD2	TRBV9	TRBJ2-7	CASSVGAGAYEQYF	TGTGCCAGCAGCGTAGGAGCGGGGGCCTACGAGCAGTACTTC
many	TRBD1	TRBV11-3	TRBJ2-3	CASSSWSLDRGTDTQYF	TGTGCCAGCAGCTCTTGGTCCCTTGACAGGGGCACAGATACGCAGTATTTT
many	NA	TRBV7-3	TRBJ1-6	CASSLGGHSPLHF	TGTGCCAGCAGCTTGGGCGGGCATTCACCCCTCCACTTT